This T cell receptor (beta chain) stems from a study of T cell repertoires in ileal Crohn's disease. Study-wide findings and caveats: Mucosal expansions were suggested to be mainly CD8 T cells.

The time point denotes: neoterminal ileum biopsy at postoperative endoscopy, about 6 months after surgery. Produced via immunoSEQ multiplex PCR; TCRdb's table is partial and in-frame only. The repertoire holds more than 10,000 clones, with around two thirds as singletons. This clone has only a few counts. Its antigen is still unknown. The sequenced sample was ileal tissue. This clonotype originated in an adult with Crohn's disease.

The CDR3: CASSPGGANTEAFF. The CDR3 nucleotides are TGTGCCAGCAGCCCCGGCGGGGCGAACACTGAAGCTTTCTTT. The chain joins TRBV7-9 to TRBJ1-1; TRBD1 is a possible D gene (5 bases). V gave up 5 bases and J gave up 1 base, with 11 bases separating them. The CDR3 has 14 amino acids. Per the germline V gene, CDR1 is SEHNR and CDR2 is FQNEAQ (reference sequence).